This T cell receptor (beta chain) was obtained from a study of blood T cells in healthy people across ages. V lost 1 base and J lost 4, with 9 bases in between. Per germline, CDR1 SGHRS and CDR2 YFSETQ. The CDR3 extends over 14 amino acids. This clonotype was observed a few times. A second about 6 to 12 cycle PCR used barcoded and J-beta primers. MiXCR, applied by TCRdb to the 5' RACE reads, yields one record per CDR3 protein. The sample holds under 1,100,000 distinct CDR3 sequences; around 27% are singletons and the top ten take about 0.8%. The data also belong to a second study, concerning T cells of mothers and their children.

This chain joins TRBV5-1 and TRBJ2-1; D unclear. The clonotype was recovered from a girl between 2 and 10 years old in good health. Sequenced: blood. The chain's CDR3 is CASSLLPLYNEQFF. CDR3 nucleotide sequence: TGCGCCAGCAGCTTGTTGCCCCTTTACAATGAGCAGTTCTTC.